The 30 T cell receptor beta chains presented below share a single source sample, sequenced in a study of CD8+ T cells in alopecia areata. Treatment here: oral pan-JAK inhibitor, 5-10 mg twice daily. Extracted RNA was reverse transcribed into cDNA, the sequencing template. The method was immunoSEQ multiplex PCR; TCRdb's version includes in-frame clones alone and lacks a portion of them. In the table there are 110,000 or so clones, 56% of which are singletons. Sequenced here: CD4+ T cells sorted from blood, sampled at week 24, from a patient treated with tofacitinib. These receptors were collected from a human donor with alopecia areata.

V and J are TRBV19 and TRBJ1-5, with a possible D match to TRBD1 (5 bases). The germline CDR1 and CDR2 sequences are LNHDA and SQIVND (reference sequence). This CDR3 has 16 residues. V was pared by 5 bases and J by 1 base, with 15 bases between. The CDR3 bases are TGTGCCAGTAGTGCCTCCGGGGGTGCAAGCAATCAGCCCCAGCATTTT. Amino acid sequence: CASSASGGASNQPQHF.

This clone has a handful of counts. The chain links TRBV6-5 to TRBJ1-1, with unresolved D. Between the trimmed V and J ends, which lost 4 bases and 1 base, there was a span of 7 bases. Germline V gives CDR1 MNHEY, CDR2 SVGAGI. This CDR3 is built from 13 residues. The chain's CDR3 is CASSLTQNTEAFF. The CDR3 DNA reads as TGTGCCAGCAGTTTGACACAGAACACTGAAGCTTTCTTT.

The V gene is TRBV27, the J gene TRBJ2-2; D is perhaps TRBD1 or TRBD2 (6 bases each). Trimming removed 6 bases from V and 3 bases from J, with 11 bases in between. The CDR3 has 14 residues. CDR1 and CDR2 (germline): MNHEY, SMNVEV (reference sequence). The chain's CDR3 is CASRGGIYTGELFF. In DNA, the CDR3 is TGTGCCAGCAGAGGGGGGATTTACACCGGGGAGCTGTTTTTT.

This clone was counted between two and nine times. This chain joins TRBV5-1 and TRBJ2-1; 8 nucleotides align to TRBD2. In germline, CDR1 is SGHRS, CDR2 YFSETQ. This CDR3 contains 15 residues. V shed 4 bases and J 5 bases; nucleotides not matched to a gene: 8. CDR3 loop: CASSPVGGGNNEQFF. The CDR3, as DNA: TGCGCCAGCAGCCCGGTCGGCGGGGGGAACAATGAGCAGTTCTTC.

CDR3: CAWTLGLAGGRSSVRFF. DNA for the CDR3: TGTGCCTGGACCTTGGGACTAGCGGGGGGGCGGAGTTCGGTAAGGTTCTTC. V is TRBV30 and J is TRBJ2-1, with 16 bases matching TRBD2. CDR1 and CDR2 (germline): GTSNPN, SVGIG (reference sequence). The length of the CDR3 is 17 residues. V was pared by 4 bases and J by 15 bases, with 18 bases of the junction left unmatched.

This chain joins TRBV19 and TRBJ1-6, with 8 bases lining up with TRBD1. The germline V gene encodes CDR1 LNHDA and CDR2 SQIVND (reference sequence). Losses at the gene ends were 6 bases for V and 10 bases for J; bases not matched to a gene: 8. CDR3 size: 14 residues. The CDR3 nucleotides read TGTGCCAGTAGCGGGGGGACAGGAATATCACCCCTCCACTTT. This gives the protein CASSGGTGISPLHF.

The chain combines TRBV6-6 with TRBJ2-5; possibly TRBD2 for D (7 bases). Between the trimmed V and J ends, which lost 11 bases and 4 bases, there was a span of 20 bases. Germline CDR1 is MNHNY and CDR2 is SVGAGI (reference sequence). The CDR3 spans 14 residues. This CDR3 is CALGGGGARETQYF. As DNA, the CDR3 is TGTGCCCTAGGAGGAGGGGGGGCCCGAGAGACCCAGTACTTC.

The DNA for the CDR3 is TGTGCCAGCAGTTACTCCGGGACGGCTGCCTACACCTTC. Encoded protein: CASSYSGTAAYTF. This chain connects TRBV6-6 to TRBJ1-2; D perhaps matches TRBD1 (5 bases). V gave up 0 bases and J gave up 10 bases, with 12 bases separating them. The V gene's germline CDR1 is MNHNY and CDR2 SVGAGI (reference sequence). This CDR3 spans 13 amino acids.

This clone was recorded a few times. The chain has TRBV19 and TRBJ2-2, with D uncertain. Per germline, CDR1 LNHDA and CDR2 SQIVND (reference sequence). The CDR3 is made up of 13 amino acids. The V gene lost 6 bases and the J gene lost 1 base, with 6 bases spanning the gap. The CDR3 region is CASSPQNTGELFF. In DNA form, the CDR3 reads TGTGCCAGTAGCCCCCAGAACACCGGGGAGCTGTTTTTT.

The chain's CDR3 is CAWNGGATDTQYF. In nucleotides, the CDR3 is TGTGCCTGGAACGGGGGGGCGACAGATACGCAGTATTTT. This sequence joins TRBV30 and TRBJ2-3; 8 positions match TRBD2. V shed 4 bases and J 3 bases; nucleotides not matched to a gene: 3. This CDR3 is built from 13 residues. CDR1 GTSNPN and CDR2 SVGIG come from the germline V gene (reference sequence).

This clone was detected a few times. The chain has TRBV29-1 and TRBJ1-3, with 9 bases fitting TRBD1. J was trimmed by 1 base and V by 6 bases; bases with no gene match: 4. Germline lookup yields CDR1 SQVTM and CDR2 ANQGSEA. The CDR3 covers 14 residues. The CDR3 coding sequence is TGCAGCGTACCGGGACAGGGATCTGGAAACACCATATATTTT. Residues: CSVPGQGSGNTIYF.

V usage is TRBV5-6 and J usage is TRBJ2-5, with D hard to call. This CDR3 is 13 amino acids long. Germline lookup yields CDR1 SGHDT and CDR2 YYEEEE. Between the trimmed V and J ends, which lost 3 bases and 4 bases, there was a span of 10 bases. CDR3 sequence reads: CASSSWTGETQYF. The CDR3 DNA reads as TGTGCCAGCAGCTCCTGGACCGGAGAGACCCAGTACTTC.

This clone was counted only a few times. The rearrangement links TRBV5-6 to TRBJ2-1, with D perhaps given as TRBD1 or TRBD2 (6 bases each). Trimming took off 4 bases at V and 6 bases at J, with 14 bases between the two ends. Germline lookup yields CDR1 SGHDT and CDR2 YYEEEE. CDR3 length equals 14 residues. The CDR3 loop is CASSAGQTFNEQFF. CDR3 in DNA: TGTGCCAGCAGCGCGGGACAAACCTTCAATGAGCAGTTCTTC.

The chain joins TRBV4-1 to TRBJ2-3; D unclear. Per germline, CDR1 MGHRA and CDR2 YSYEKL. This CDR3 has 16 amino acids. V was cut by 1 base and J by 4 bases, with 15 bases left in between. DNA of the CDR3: TGCGCCAGCAGCCAAGTTGACCTCGGGTTTGCAGATACGCAGTATTTT. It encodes CASSQVDLGFADTQYF.

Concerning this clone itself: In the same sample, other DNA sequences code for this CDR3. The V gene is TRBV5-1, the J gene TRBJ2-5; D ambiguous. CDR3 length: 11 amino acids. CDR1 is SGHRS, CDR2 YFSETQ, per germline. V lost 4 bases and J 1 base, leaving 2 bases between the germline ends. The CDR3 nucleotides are TGCGCCAGCAGCCGCCAAGAGACCCAGTACTTC. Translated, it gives CASSRQETQYF.

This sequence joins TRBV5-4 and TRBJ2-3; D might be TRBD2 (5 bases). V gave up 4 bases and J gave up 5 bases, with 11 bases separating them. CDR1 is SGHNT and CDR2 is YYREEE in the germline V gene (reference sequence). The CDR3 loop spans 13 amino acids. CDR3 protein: CASSPTAGDTQYF. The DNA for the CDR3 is TGTGCCAGCAGCCCAACGGCGGGAGATACGCAGTATTTT.

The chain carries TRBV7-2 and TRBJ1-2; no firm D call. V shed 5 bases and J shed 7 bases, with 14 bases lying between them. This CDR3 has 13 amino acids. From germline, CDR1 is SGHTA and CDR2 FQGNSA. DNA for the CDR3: TGTGCCAGCAGCCCCCACGAGTCGGGTGGCTACACCTTC. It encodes CASSPHESGGYTF. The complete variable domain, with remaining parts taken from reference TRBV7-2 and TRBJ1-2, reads GAGVSQSPSNKVTEKGKDVELRCDPISGHTALYWYRQSLGQGLEFLIYFQGNSAPDKSGLPSDRFSAERTGGSVSTLTIQRTQQEDSAVYLCASSPHESGGYTFGSGTRLTVV.

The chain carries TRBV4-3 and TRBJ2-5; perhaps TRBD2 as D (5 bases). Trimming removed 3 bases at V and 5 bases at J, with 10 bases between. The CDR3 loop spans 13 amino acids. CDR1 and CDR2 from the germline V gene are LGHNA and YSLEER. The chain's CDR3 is CASSQDFRETQYF. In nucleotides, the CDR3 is TGCGCCAGCAGCCAGGACTTCCGTGAGACCCAGTACTTC.

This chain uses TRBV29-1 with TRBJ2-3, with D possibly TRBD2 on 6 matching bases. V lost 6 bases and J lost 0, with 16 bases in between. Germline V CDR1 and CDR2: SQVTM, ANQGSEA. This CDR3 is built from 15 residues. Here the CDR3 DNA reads TGCAGCGTGGAGGGTTCGTCCTCTAGCACAGATACGCAGTATTTT. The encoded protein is CSVEGSSSSTDTQYF.

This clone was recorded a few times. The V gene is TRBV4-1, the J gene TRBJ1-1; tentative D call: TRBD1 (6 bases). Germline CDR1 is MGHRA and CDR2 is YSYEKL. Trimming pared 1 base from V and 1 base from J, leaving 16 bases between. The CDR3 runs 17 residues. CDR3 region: CASSQGLQGLGNTEAFF. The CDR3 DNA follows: TGCGCCAGCAGCCAAGGGTTACAGGGATTGGGGAACACTGAAGCTTTCTTT.

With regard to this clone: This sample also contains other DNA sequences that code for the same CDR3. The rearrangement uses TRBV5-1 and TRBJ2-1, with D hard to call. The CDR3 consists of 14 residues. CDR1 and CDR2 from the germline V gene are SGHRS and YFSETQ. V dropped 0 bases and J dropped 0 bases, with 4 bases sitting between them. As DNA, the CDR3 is TGCGCCAGCAGCTTGGGAAACTCCTACAATGAGCAGTTCTTC. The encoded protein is CASSLGNSYNEQFF. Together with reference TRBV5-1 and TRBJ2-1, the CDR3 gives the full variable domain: KAGVTQTPRYLIKTRGQQVTLSCSPISGHRSVSWYQQTPGQGLQFLFEYFSETQRNKGNFPGRFSGRQFSNSRSEMNVSTLELGDSALYLCASSLGNSYNEQFFGPGTRLTVL.

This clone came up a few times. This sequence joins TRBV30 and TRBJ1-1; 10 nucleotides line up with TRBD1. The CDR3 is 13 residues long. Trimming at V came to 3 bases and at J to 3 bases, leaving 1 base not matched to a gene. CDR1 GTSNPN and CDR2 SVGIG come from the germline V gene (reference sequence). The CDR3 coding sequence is TGTGCCTGGAGCGGACAGGGGGACACTGAAGCTTTCTTT. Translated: CAWSGQGDTEAFF.

CDR3 sequence reads: CASSNNYGYTF. The CDR3 DNA sequence: TGTGCCAGCTCCAATAACTATGGCTACACCTTC. The chain recombines TRBV6-5 with TRBJ1-2; D remains ambiguous. This CDR3 region has 11 residues. V was trimmed by 8 bases and J by 1 base, leaving 5 bases between them. Per the germline V gene, CDR1 is MNHEY and CDR2 is SVGAGI.

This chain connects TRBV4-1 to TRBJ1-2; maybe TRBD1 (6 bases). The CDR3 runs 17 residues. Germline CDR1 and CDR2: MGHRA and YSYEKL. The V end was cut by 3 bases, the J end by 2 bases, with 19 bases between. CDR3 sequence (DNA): TGCGCCAGCAGCCACCCAGGGGCAGGAAAGACCAACTATGGCTACACCTTC. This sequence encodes CASSHPGAGKTNYGYTF.

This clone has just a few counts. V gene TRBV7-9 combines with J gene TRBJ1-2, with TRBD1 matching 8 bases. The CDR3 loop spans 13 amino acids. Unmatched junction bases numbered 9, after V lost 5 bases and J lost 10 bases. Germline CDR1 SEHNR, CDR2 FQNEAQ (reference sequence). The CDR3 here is CASSPGTGPAYTF. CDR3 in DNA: TGTGCCAGCAGCCCAGGGACAGGACCGGCCTACACCTTC. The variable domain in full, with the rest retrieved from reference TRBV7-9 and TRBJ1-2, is DTGVSQNPRHKITKRGQNVTFRCDPISEHNRLYWYRQTLGQGPEFLTYFQNEAQLEKSRLLSDRFSAERPKGSFSTLEIQRTEQGDSAMYLCASSPGTGPAYTFGSGTRLTVV.

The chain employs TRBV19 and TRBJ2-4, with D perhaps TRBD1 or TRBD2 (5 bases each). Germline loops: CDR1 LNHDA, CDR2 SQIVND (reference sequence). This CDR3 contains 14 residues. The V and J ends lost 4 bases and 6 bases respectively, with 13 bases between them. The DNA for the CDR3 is TGTGCCAGTAGTAGTAGGGGAGATGGAAACATTCAGTACTTC. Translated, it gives CASSSRGDGNIQYF.

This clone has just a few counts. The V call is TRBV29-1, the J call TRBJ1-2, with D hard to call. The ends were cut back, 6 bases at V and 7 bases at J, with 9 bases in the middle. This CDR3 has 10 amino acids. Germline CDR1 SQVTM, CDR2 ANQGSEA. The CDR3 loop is CSVRGAGYTF. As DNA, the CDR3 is TGCAGCGTGCGGGGAGCTGGCTACACCTTC. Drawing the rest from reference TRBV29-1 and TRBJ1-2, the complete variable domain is SAVISQKPSRDICQRGTSLTIQCQVDSQVTMMFWYRQQPGQSLTLIATANQGSEATYESGFVIDKFPISRPNLTFSTLTVSNMSPEDSSIYLCSVRGAGYTFGSGTRLTVV.

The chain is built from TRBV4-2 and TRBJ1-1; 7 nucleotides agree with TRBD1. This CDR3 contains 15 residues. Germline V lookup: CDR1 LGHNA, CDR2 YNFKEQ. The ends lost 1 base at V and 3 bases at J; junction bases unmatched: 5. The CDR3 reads CASSQVKGAHTEAFF. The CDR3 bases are TGTGCCAGCAGCCAAGTAAAGGGGGCGCACACTGAAGCTTTCTTT.

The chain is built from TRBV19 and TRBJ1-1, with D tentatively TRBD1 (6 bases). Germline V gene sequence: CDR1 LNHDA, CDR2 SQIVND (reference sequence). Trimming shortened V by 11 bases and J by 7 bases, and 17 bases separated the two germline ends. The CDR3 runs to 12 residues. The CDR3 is CALRGAQDEAFF. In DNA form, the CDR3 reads TGTGCCCTTCGGGGGGCGCAGGATGAAGCTTTCTTT.

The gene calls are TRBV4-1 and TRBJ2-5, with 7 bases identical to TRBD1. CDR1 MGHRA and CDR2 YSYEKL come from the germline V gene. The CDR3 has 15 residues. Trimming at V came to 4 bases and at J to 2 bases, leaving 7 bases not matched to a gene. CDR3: CASSLRPGQQETQYF. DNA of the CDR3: TGCGCCAGCAGCCTTCGCCCGGGACAGCAAGAGACCCAGTACTTC.